The sample holds many counts of the clone carrying this T cell receptor beta chain. Its target is unknown. A unique molecular identifier was attached to every TCR cDNA molecule. MiXCR, applied by TCRdb to the 5' RACE reads, yields one record per CDR3 protein. This sample has about 23,000 distinct CDR3 sequences, with about 4.5% found just once. Documented time point: sample taken at primary tumor resection. Unsorted whole RNA from tumor, nontumor lung or frozen PBMC underwent sequencing. Samples were donated by 72 untreated early-stage non-small cell lung cancer patients. The source of the sample is a study of spatial heterogeneity in lung cancer. Study overall: Each unique TCR and UMI combination was seen more than ten times on average in raw reads.

Germline CDR1 is MNHEY and CDR2 is SVGEGT. This CDR3 has 16 residues. Trimming at V came to 6 bases and at J to 1 base, leaving 9 bases not matched to a gene. Study-wide results and caveats: Resection blood, more than follow-up blood, showed ubiquitous expanded tumor TCRs.

Sample: PBMCs, taken at surgery. The receptor was derived from a male donor with early-stage non-small cell lung cancer. The chain couples TRBV6-2 or TRBV6-3 to TRBJ1-1; 9 bases map to TRBD1. The CDR3 sequence: CASRRTGTGKNTEAFF. The CDR3 bases are TGTGCCAGCAGACGAACCGGGACAGGGAAGAACACTGAAGCTTTCTTT.